The clone carrying this T cell receptor (beta chain) occurred a few times. The antigen is undetermined. The sample is drawn from a study of beta chain features in type 1 diabetes. Study-level points and caveats: Type 1 diabetes patients had moderately but significantly shorter TCRB CDR3s in all four CD4+ subsets.

Every bit of the isolated RNA underwent reverse transcription, so sequencing read expressed TCRB transcripts. Method: immunoSEQ multiplex PCR; TCRdb's copy keeps in-frame clones and lacks some. Among fewer than 350,000 clones listed, 7.5% to 9.5% were seen once. The receptor was isolated from a woman aged 18-35 years in good health. Source material: central memory CD4+ T cells from blood.

Here the CDR3 DNA reads TGTGCCAGCAGCGTAGGGGGATACATGAACACTGAAGCTTTCTTT. It is translated as CASSVGGYMNTEAFF. The rearrangement uses TRBV9 and TRBJ1-1; D is ambiguous. The CDR3 covers 15 residues. The V and J ends lost 0 bases and 0 bases respectively, with 9 bases between them. CDR1 and CDR2 from the germline V gene are SGDLS and YYNGEE.